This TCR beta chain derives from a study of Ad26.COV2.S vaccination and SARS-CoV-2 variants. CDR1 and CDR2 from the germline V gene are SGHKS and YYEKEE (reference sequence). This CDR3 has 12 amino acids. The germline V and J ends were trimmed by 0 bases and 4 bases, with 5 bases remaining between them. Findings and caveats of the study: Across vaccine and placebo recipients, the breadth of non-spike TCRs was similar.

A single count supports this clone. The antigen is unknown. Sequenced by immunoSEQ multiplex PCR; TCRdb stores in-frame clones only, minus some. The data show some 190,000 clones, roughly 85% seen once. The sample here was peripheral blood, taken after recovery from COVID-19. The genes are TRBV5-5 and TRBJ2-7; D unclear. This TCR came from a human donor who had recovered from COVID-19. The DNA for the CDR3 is TGTGCCAGCAGCTTGGGACGTTACGAGCAGTACTTC. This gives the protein CASSLGRYEQYF.